The 20 T cell receptor beta chains reported below all come from one sample, sequenced in a study of a mutant IDH1 vaccine in newly diagnosed glioma. Stated time point: baseline, week 1 (first vaccination visit). Sample treatment: pre-vaccination baseline after standard-of-care therapy. Profiling relied on immunoSEQ multiplex PCR, and the TCRdb table lists in-frame clones only, not all of them. The sample has 45,000 to 70,000 clones, about nine tenths seen once; the top ten hold about 2.7%. Sequencing used PBMCs, obtained from a glioma patient treated with radiotherapy, temozolomide or both. The receptors here all came from a man aged 45-65 years with glioma.

The chain has TRBV27 and TRBJ1-4; tentatively, D is TRBD1 (6 bases). V was clipped by 5 bases and J by 8 bases, with 18 bases between them. The germline V gene has CDR1 MNHEY and CDR2 SMNVEV (reference sequence). The CDR3 is made up of 15 amino acids. CDR3 sequence: CASSVQGRRNEKLFF. The CDR3 region has the DNA TGTGCCAGCAGTGTACAGGGACGGAGAAACGAAAAACTGTTTTTT.

The V gene is TRBV19, the J gene TRBJ2-6; D gene uncertain. Trimming pared 6 bases from V and 4 bases from J, leaving 10 bases between. The CDR3 runs 14 residues. Germline CDR1 is LNHDA and CDR2 is SQIVND (reference sequence). The CDR3 here is CASRSRAGANVLTF. For the CDR3, the DNA is TGTGCCAGTAGGAGCCGCGCCGGGGCCAACGTCCTGACTTTC.

This clone has a single count. The genes are TRBV7-9 and TRBJ2-7, with a possible D match to TRBD1 (5 bases). CDR3 size: 17 residues. Germline CDR1 SEHNR, CDR2 FQNEAQ (reference sequence). Trimming stripped 1 base from V and 0 bases from J, with 16 bases between. CDR3 amino acids: CASSLEAGQGGSYEQYF. The DNA for the CDR3 is TGTGCCAGCAGCTTAGAGGCCGGTCAGGGTGGCTCCTACGAGCAGTACTTC.

The chain carries TRBV29-1 and TRBJ2-1; no definite D call. The CDR3 runs to 14 residues. V lost 4 bases to trimming and J lost 3 bases, with 13 bases between them. Looked up from germline, CDR1 is SQVTM and CDR2 is ANQGSEA. CDR3 protein: CSVAPRSNYNEQFF. In DNA, the CDR3 is TGCAGCGTTGCGCCGAGGTCTAACTACAATGAGCAGTTCTTC.

The rearrangement links TRBV7-9 to TRBJ2-5; D remains ambiguous. V lost 5 bases, J lost 4 bases, and 8 bases lay in between. The V gene's germline CDR1 is SEHNR and CDR2 FQNEAQ (reference sequence). The CDR3 is 12 residues long. DNA for the CDR3: TGTGCCAGCAGCGCGAAAGGAGAGACCCAGTACTTC. It specifies CASSAKGETQYF. Together with reference TRBV7-9 and TRBJ2-5, the CDR3 gives the full variable domain: DTGVSQNPRHKITKRGQNVTFRCDPISEHNRLYWYRQTLGQGPEFLTYFQNEAQLEKSRLLSDRFSAERPKGSFSTLEIQRTEQGDSAMYLCASSAKGETQYFGPGTRLLVL.

The chain uses TRBV7-2 and TRBJ1-5, with D unclear. Germline V CDR1 and CDR2: SGHTA, FQGNSA. Trimming left V 6 bases short and J 4 bases short, with 7 bases between. The CDR3 has 12 amino acids. CDR3 region: CASSLLNQPQHF. The CDR3 bases are TGTGCCAGCAGTTTGTTGAATCAGCCCCAGCATTTT. Supplemented by reference TRBV7-2 and TRBJ1-5, the full variable domain reads GAGVSQSPSNKVTEKGKDVELRCDPISGHTALYWYRQSLGQGLEFLIYFQGNSAPDKSGLPSDRFSAERTGGSVSTLTIQRTQQEDSAVYLCASSLLNQPQHFGDGTRLSIL.

CDR3 in amino acids: CASSLARGGRSTDTQYF. CDR3 nucleotides: TGTGCCAGCAGCTTAGCCCGGGGGGGACGTAGCACAGATACGCAGTATTTT. V gene TRBV7-2 combines with J gene TRBJ2-3; 8 bases align to TRBD2. V shed 0 bases and J 0 bases; nucleotides not matched to a gene: 5. The CDR3 has 17 amino acids. Germline V gene data show CDR1 as SGHTA and CDR2 as FQGNSA.

The CDR3 sequence: CASSQGTGGQPQHF. The CDR3 nucleotides are TGTGCCAGCAGCCAAGGAACAGGGGGGCAGCCCCAGCATTTT. The chain employs TRBV14 and TRBJ1-5; 8 bases agree with TRBD1. The germline V gene has CDR1 SGHDN and CDR2 FVKESK. There are 14 residues in the CDR3. V lost 1 base, J lost 7 bases, and 3 bases stayed unmatched.

The chain links TRBV7-9 to TRBJ1-1; a weak D match, TRBD1 (5 bases). The CDR3 extends over 14 amino acids. Germline CDR1 is SEHNR and CDR2 is FQNEAQ (reference sequence). V lost 11 bases to trimming and J lost 5 bases, with 21 bases between them. This CDR3 reads CALQPGTGGTEAFF. The CDR3 nucleotides read TGTGCCTTACAACCAGGGACGGGTGGTACTGAAGCTTTCTTT. Supplemented by reference TRBV7-9 and TRBJ1-1, the full variable domain reads DTGVSQNPRHKITKRGQNVTFRCDPISEHNRLYWYRQTLGQGPEFLTYFQNEAQLEKSRLLSDRFSAERPKGSFSTLEIQRTEQGDSAMYLCALQPGTGGTEAFFGQGTRLTVV.

The V and J genes are TRBV5-1 and TRBJ2-7, with D hard to call. The V end lost 4 bases, the J end lost 5 bases, and 13 bases lay between the germline ends. Germline V gives CDR1 SGHRS, CDR2 YFSETQ. The CDR3 has 13 amino acids. CDR3 sequence (DNA): TGCGCCAGCAGCCCACGGATTAGGCACGAGCAGTACTTC. Protein: CASSPRIRHEQYF.

The V call is TRBV6-4, the J call TRBJ2-3, with 7 bases aligning to TRBD1. J was trimmed by 0 bases and V by 7 bases; bases with no gene match: 7. The germline V gene encodes CDR1 MRHNA and CDR2 SNTAGT. CDR3 length equals 15 residues. As DNA, the CDR3 is TGTGCCAGCAAAGGGGGCACCGCTAGCACAGATACGCAGTATTTT. Translated: CASKGGTASTDTQYF.

The chain is built from TRBV2 and TRBJ2-5, with 12 bases fitting TRBD2. The V gene's germline CDR1 is SNHLY and CDR2 FYNNEI. V gave up 6 bases and J gave up 4 bases; unmatched junction bases: 0. CDR3 length: 13 residues. This CDR3 is CASRGLAGETQYF. CDR3 bases: TGTGCCAGCAGGGGACTAGCGGGAGAGACCCAGTACTTC.

The genes are TRBV25-1 and TRBJ2-1; D not certain. Germline values: CDR1 MGHDK, CDR2 SYGVNS. This CDR3 spans 11 amino acids. Trimming cost V 1 base and J 9 bases, with 4 bases left between them. The CDR3, as DNA: TGTGCCAGCAGTGAATTAGGTGAGCAGTTCTTC. This gives the protein CASSELGEQFF.

This clone came up once. The chain links TRBV5-1 to TRBJ1-6, with unresolved D. The V and J ends lost 0 bases and 6 bases respectively, with 13 bases between them. CDR1 is SGHRS, CDR2 YFSETQ, per germline. This CDR3 is 16 amino acids long. DNA of the CDR3: TGCGCCAGCAGCTTGGCCGGTTCACAGTCTAATTCACCCCTCCACTTT. Protein product: CASSLAGSQSNSPLHF. The complete variable domain, with remaining parts taken from reference TRBV5-1 and TRBJ1-6, reads KAGVTQTPRYLIKTRGQQVTLSCSPISGHRSVSWYQQTPGQGLQFLFEYFSETQRNKGNFPGRFSGRQFSNSRSEMNVSTLELGDSALYLCASSLAGSQSNSPLHFGNGTRLTVT.

J is TRBJ2-5 and V is TRBV2, with 9 bases lining up with TRBD2. The germline V gene has CDR1 SNHLY and CDR2 FYNNEI. This CDR3 contains 15 residues. The trim removed 3 bases at V and 1 base at J, leaving 3 bases unmatched. This chain's CDR3 is CASSDPSGIQETQYF. Here the CDR3 DNA reads TGTGCCAGCAGTGACCCTAGCGGGATCCAAGAGACCCAGTACTTC.

This chain links TRBV6-1 with TRBJ2-2; D possibly uses TRBD1 or TRBD2 (5 bases each). The CDR3 has 13 amino acids. V dropped 6 bases and J dropped 10 bases, with 15 bases sitting between them. CDR1 is MNHNS and CDR2 is SASEGT in the germline V gene. The chain's CDR3 is CASRGTRDAELFF. DNA for the CDR3: TGTGCCAGCAGGGGGACCCGAGACGCGGAGCTGTTTTTT.

This chain connects TRBV6-6 to TRBJ2-1; D is possibly TRBD2 (5 bases). Germline CDR1 is MNHNY and CDR2 is SVGAGI (reference sequence). Deletions cut 5 bases from V and 4 bases from J, with 12 bases between. The CDR3 extends over 14 amino acids. The CDR3 DNA is TGTGCCAGCAGTAAACGGGGTTCTTACAATGAGCAGTTCTTC. Amino acids: CASSKRGSYNEQFF.

The rearrangement links TRBV15 to TRBJ1-6, with a possible D match to TRBD1 (5 bases). V shed 0 bases and J shed 10 bases, with 13 bases lying between them. CDR3 size: 15 residues. Germline V gene lookup returns CDR1 LNHNV and CDR2 YYDKDF (reference sequence). The CDR3 loop reads CATSRDPRQTSPLHF. The DNA for the CDR3 is TGTGCCACCAGCAGAGATCCGCGACAGACCTCACCCCTCCACTTT.

V gene TRBV11-2 combines with J gene TRBJ2-1; TRBD1 aligns across 8 bases. This CDR3 has 15 residues. The V and J ends lost 5 bases and 9 bases, in that order; junction bases with no gene match: 12. Germline V gene sequence: CDR1 SGHAT, CDR2 FQNNGV. The CDR3, as DNA: TGTGCCAGCAGCATGGGGACAGGCGACGGGGGTGAGCAGTTCTTC. It is translated as CASSMGTGDGGEQFF.

This chain connects TRBV27 to TRBJ2-1; D may be TRBD2 (6 bases). The germline V and J ends were trimmed by 5 bases and 1 base, with 12 bases remaining between them. Germline CDR1 and CDR2: MNHEY and SMNVEV (reference sequence). The CDR3 consists of 15 residues. CDR3 sequence reads: CASSGGLASYNEQFF. In DNA form, the CDR3 reads TGTGCCAGCAGTGGGGGACTGGCTTCCTACAATGAGCAGTTCTTC.